A selection of T cell receptor beta chains follows, all from one sample in a study of response to subunit inactivated influenza vaccine. TCRdb re-called the RT-PCR reads with MiXCR, one entry per CDR3 protein. The sample yields 500,000 to 550,000 distinct CDR3 sequences, around 21% seen once. The same sample was also studied in work on T cells expressing NK-cell markers.

This material consisted of CD4+ T cells sorted from PBMCs, taken 11 to 12 days after vaccination. The receptors were sampled from a man aged 50 or older who received an inactivated influenza vaccine. Each CDR3 is given with its conserved first and last residue. A D gene is named only where the DNA matches it firmly. Clone size is stated in some rows and not others, as once, few, many or a class when expanded.

clone size: .
V gene: TRBV20-1
D gene: .
J gene: TRBJ2-1
CDR3 DNA: TGCAGTGCTGAAACAGGGACAACATACAATGAGCAGTTCTTC
CDR3 protein: CSAETGTTYNEQFF

clone size: .
V gene: TRBV20-1
D gene: .
J gene: TRBJ2-3
CDR3 DNA: TGCAGTGCCCACGACAGTCATGCAGATACGCAGTATTTT
CDR3 protein: CSAHDSHADTQYF

clone size: many
V gene: TRBV3-1
D gene: .
J gene: TRBJ1-2
CDR3 DNA: TGTGCCAGCAGCCAAGATGGGGCCCCACTTAACTATGGCTACACCTTC
CDR3 protein: CASSQDGAPLNYGYTF

clone size: .
V gene: TRBV28
D gene: .
J gene: TRBJ2-7
CDR3 DNA: TGTGCCAGCAGTTTATGGGGGGAAGCACACGAGCAGTACTTC
CDR3 protein: CASSLWGEAHEQYF

clone size: few
V gene: TRBV28
D gene: .
J gene: TRBJ2-3
CDR3 DNA: TGTGCCAGCAGTTTGGGGACAACTAGCACAGATACGCAGTATTTT
CDR3 protein: CASSLGTTSTDTQYF

clone size: many
V gene: TRBV7-8
D gene: TRBD2
J gene: TRBJ2-2
CDR3 DNA: TGTGCCAGCAGCTCCTCTAGCGGGGGCTTCGCCGGGGAGCTGTTTTTT
CDR3 protein: CASSSSSGGFAGELFF

clone size: .
V gene: TRBV4-1
D gene: .
J gene: TRBJ2-7
CDR3 DNA: TGCGCCAGCAGCCAAGATCCGAGCAGGGCCGCCTACGAGCAGTACTTC
CDR3 protein: CASSQDPSRAAYEQYF

clone size: once
V gene: TRBV12-3/TRBV12-4
D gene: .
J gene: TRBJ2-7
CDR3 DNA: TGTGCCAGCAGTTTTAGCGGGACAGATCTTCGCTACGAGCAGTACTTC
CDR3 protein: CASSFSGTDLRYEQYF

clone size: few
V gene: TRBV28
D gene: .
J gene: TRBJ1-4
CDR3 DNA: TGTGCCAGCAGTGGAAACAGGGAAACGGGTGAAAAACTGTTTTTT
CDR3 protein: CASSGNRETGEKLFF

clone size: .
V gene: TRBV24-1
D gene: TRBD2
J gene: TRBJ2-1
CDR3 DNA: TGTGCCACCAGTGATTTGCAGGGAGGGAAGGGTGAGCAGTTCTTC
CDR3 protein: CATSDLQGGKGEQFF

clone size: .
V gene: TRBV20-1
D gene: .
J gene: TRBJ2-2
CDR3 DNA: TGCAGTGCTAGAGATCTTCTAGTCCGGACCGGGGAGCTGTTTTTT
CDR3 protein: CSARDLLVRTGELFF

clone size: .
V gene: TRBV14
D gene: TRBD2
J gene: TRBJ2-7
CDR3 DNA: TGTGCCAGCAGCCAACTGGGACCGAGCGGGGGGCGTGTGGCAGCGAACTACGAGCAGTACTTC
CDR3 protein: CASSQLGPSGGRVAANYEQYF

clone size: .
V gene: TRBV5-1
D gene: TRBD2
J gene: TRBJ2-3
CDR3 DNA: TGCGCCAGCAGCTTGGTTGTGACTAGCGGAATCACAGATACGCAGTATTTT
CDR3 protein: CASSLVVTSGITDTQYF

clone size: .
V gene: TRBV20-1
D gene: .
J gene: TRBJ1-1
CDR3 DNA: TGCAGTGCCCAGAAGACAGGTACTGAGAAAGCTTTCTTT
CDR3 protein: CSAQKTGTEKAFF

clone size: .
V gene: TRBV6-2/TRBV6-3
D gene: .
J gene: TRBJ1-1
CDR3 DNA: TGTGCCAGCGCAACCGACCGGCCCTGGACTGAAGCTTTCTTT
CDR3 protein: CASATDRPWTEAFF

clone size: .
V gene: TRBV14
D gene: .
J gene: TRBJ1-1
CDR3 DNA: TGTGCCAGCAGCCAAGGCCAGGGGTTGAGAAACACTGAAGCTTTCTTT
CDR3 protein: CASSQGQGLRNTEAFF

clone size: .
V gene: TRBV6-1
D gene: TRBD2
J gene: TRBJ2-3
CDR3 DNA: TGTGCCAGCAGCCAAGCGGGAGTAAGAGCAGATACGCAGTATTTT
CDR3 protein: CASSQAGVRADTQYF

clone size: .
V gene: TRBV5-6
D gene: .
J gene: TRBJ2-5
CDR3 DNA: TGTGCCAGCGCCGAGGGTTTGGAGACCCAGTACTTC
CDR3 protein: CASAEGLETQYF

clone size: few
V gene: TRBV12-3/TRBV12-4
D gene: .
J gene: TRBJ1-6
CDR3 DNA: TGTGCCAGCAGTTTGAACAGCAATTCACCCCTCCACTTT
CDR3 protein: CASSLNSNSPLHF

clone size: many
V gene: TRBV28
D gene: .
J gene: TRBJ1-4
CDR3 DNA: TGTGCCAGCAGTCCCGCCGGGTCCGGGAGACTGTTTTTT
CDR3 protein: CASSPAGSGRLFF

clone size: many
V gene: TRBV12-3/TRBV12-4
D gene: .
J gene: TRBJ2-5
CDR3 DNA: TGTGCCAGCAGTTTAGCGGCAGGGGTCCAAGAGACCCAGTACTTC
CDR3 protein: CASSLAAGVQETQYF

clone size: .
V gene: TRBV20-1
D gene: TRBD2
J gene: TRBJ2-7
CDR3 DNA: TGCAGTGCTAGAGGGACTAGCGGGATTAGTTCCTACGAGCAGTACTTC
CDR3 protein: CSARGTSGISSYEQYF

clone size: few
V gene: TRBV11-1
D gene: TRBD2
J gene: TRBJ2-3
CDR3 DNA: TGTGCCAGCAGCCATAATTCCGGCGGGAGGTTTTCCACAGATACGCAGTATTTT
CDR3 protein: CASSHNSGGRFSTDTQYF

clone size: .
V gene: TRBV7-2
D gene: .
J gene: TRBJ2-4
CDR3 DNA: TGTGCCAGCAGCTTAGTTGAAGCCGGGACCCCAAACATTCAGTACTTC
CDR3 protein: CASSLVEAGTPNIQYF

clone size: .
V gene: TRBV2
D gene: .
J gene: TRBJ1-1
CDR3 DNA: TGTGCCAGCAGTGCGTTGCCCCCTGAAGCTTTCTTT
CDR3 protein: CASSALPPEAFF

clone size: .
V gene: TRBV5-1
D gene: TRBD1
J gene: TRBJ2-2
CDR3 DNA: TGCGCCAGCAGCATGGACAGGGGGCACACCGGGGAGCTGTTTTTT
CDR3 protein: CASSMDRGHTGELFF